What follows describes a single T cell receptor beta chain. Its target is unknown. This record belongs to a study of CD8+ T cells in alopecia areata. As for the study in general: The study gave treated patients oral tofacitinib at 5 to 10 mg twice daily. Study-wide findings and caveats: Scalp clonality, along with expanded CD8+ clones among the top 100, was significantly decreased by tofacitinib. Association of baseline CD8+ expansion with response is uncertain owing to one nonresponder.

cDNA serving as the sequencing template came from extracted, reverse transcribed RNA. Assay: immunoSEQ multiplex PCR; the TCRdb copy retains only in-frame clones and omits some. The data contain approximately 190,000 clones, 58% of them singletons. Treatment: oral pan-JAK inhibitor, 5-10 mg twice daily. Per germline, CDR1 SEHNR and CDR2 FQNEAQ (reference sequence). The CDR3 has 16 residues. Trimming left V 4 bases short and J 4 bases short, with 19 bases between. The sample in question was CD4+ T cells sorted from blood, obtained at week 24, from a patient treated with tofacitinib. The chain carries TRBV7-9 and TRBJ1-1; D may be TRBD1 (5 bases). The receptor was derived from a human donor with alopecia areata. The CDR3 DNA is TGTGCCAGCAGCTCCTCCGGTAGGAGGGGAGGCACTGAAGCTTTCTTT. It encodes CASSSSGRRGGTEAFF.